These 14 T cell receptor beta chains were sequenced from one sample in a study of tumor-infiltrating lymphocytes in primary liver carcinoma. RNA was extracted from whole blood without cell sorting, alongside germline DNA. With around 450 ng total RNA as template and a constant-region primer, TCR beta cDNA was made. Slightly modified ARM-PCR served as the procedure for the TCR beta libraries. These libraries came from three rounds of nested multiplex PCR. For about 11 cycles apiece, the opening two PCR rounds ran with TRBV1-TRBV30 forward primers and a C-beta reverse primer. Each CDR3 protein gets one entry after TCRdb re-called the multiplex PCR reads with MiXCR. The table shows a few hundred thousand distinct CDR3 sequences, with almost 60% occurring only once. Material for sequencing was peripheral blood. The receptors shown here come from a woman younger than 45 with primary liver carcinoma and hepatitis B virus infection.

The chain employs TRBV10-3 and TRBJ2-2, with 9 bases matching TRBD1. Germline CDR1 reads ENHRY; CDR2 reads SYGVKD. V was pared by 10 bases and J by 6 bases, with 3 bases of the junction left unmatched. The CDR3 has 12 amino acids. The CDR3 region is CATNRGPGELFF. Here the CDR3 DNA reads TGTGCCACTAACAGGGGGCCCGGGGAGCTGTTTTTT.

The chain carries TRBV25-1 and TRBJ2-2; 9 bases are shared with TRBD1. Germline trimming cut 4 bases from V and 5 bases from J; bases unmatched to any gene: 5. This CDR3 is 15 amino acids long. Germline V gives CDR1 MGHDK, CDR2 SYGVNS. CDR3 coding DNA: TGTGCCAGCAGTGGGAGACAGGGGGTTACCGGGGAGCTGTTTTTT. Protein sequence: CASSGRQGVTGELFF.

On this clonotype: The junction does not match germline at one end; this may be a read error. The rearrangement uses TRBV5-5 and TRBJ2-7; maybe TRBD2 (5 bases). Germline lookup yields CDR1 SGHKS and CDR2 YYEKEE (reference sequence). This CDR3 spans 15 amino acids. The CDR3 here is CASSLDFGISYGQYF. The CDR3 DNA follows: TGTGCCAGCAGCTTGGATTTCGGGATCTCCTACGGGCAGTACTTC.

A remark on this clonotype: The junction departs from germline at one end; a sequencing error may be responsible. CDR3 sequence: CASSLTASPIGSPLHF. The CDR3, as DNA: TGTGCCAGCAGCCTGACAGCCTCGCCTATCGGCTCACCCCTACACTTT. The chain has TRBV11-2 and TRBJ1-6; possibly TRBD1 for D (5 bases). Germline CDR1 SGHAT, CDR2 FQNNGV. The CDR3 contains 16 residues.

This clonotype was found a few times. The J gene is TRBJ2-2, the V gene TRBV6-5, with 9 bases that match TRBD1. V was clipped by 7 bases and J by 5 bases; unmatched bases: 8. CDR3 size: 15 residues. Per germline, CDR1 MNHEY and CDR2 SVGAGI. The CDR3 sequence: CASNPGQGRTGELFF. In DNA, the CDR3 is TGTGCCAGCAACCCGGGACAGGGTCGGACCGGGGAGCTGTTTTTT.

The chain carries TRBV28 and TRBJ2-1; 7 nucleotides line up with TRBD2. V lost 10 bases to trimming and J lost 6 bases; unmatched junction nucleotides: 12. The V gene's germline CDR1 is MDHEN and CDR2 SYDVKM. The CDR3 has 14 residues. CDR3 sequence reads: CATQQGGEGNEQFF. DNA for the CDR3: TGTGCCACCCAACAAGGCGGGGAGGGCAATGAGCAGTTCTTC.

At least ten counts were recorded for this clonotype. This rearrangement joins TRBV29-1 to TRBJ2-7; D perhaps matches TRBD1 (5 bases). Germline assignment: CDR1 SQVTM and CDR2 ANQGSEA. With 1 base removed from V and 2 bases from J, the gap between germline ends came to 9 bases. This CDR3 contains 13 residues. The CDR3 DNA sequence: TGCAGCGTTGAAGGGGTCAGGGCCTACGAGCAGTACTTC. Residues: CSVEGVRAYEQYF.

Of note for this clonotype: A read error may be the cause here, since a much bigger clone is one base away. The genes are TRBV6-2 or TRBV6-3 and TRBJ2-1; D is unclear. This CDR3 comprises 14 residues. Germline V lookup: CDR1 MNHEY, CDR2 SVGEGT. CDR3 sequence: CASSSAVAYNERFF. For the CDR3, the DNA is TGTGCCAGCAGCTCCGCGGTGGCATACAATGAGCGGTTCTTC.

This clonotype was seen a handful of times. The rearrangement links TRBV12-3 or TRBV12-4 to TRBJ1-3, with TRBD1 matching 8 bases. The junction had 7 bases not matched to a gene; V was cut back by 6 bases and J by 0 bases. The CDR3 is 16 amino acids. The CDR3 sequence is CASRRAGGSSGNTIYF. CDR3 nucleotides: TGTGCCAGCAGGCGGGCAGGGGGCTCCTCTGGAAACACCATATATTTT.

This clonotype was recorded only once. A much bigger clone sits one base away, suggesting this may be a read error. The CDR3 DNA sequence: TGCAGCGTTGAAGTACAGCAGAACACTGAAGCTTTCTTT. Its translation is CSVEVQQNTEAFF. V usage is TRBV29-1 and J usage is TRBJ1-1, with no clear D. Trimming removed 1 base from V and 1 base from J, with 7 bases in between. Germline CDR1 SQVTM, CDR2 ANQGSEA. This CDR3 is 13 amino acids long.

The DNA for the CDR3 is TGTGCCAGCAGCTTTCCCACTAGCGGGACGGAAGAGCAGTACTTC. Its translation: CASSFPTSGTEEQYF. The gene calls are TRBV5-4 and TRBJ2-7; 10 positions match TRBD2. Losses at the gene ends were 2 bases for V and 7 bases for J; bases not matched to a gene: 9. The CDR3 covers 15 residues. CDR1 is SGHNT, CDR2 YYREEE, per germline (reference sequence).

This clonotype was detected only once. A read error may account for a junction end that differs from germline. V gene TRBV24-1 combines with J gene TRBJ2-1, with 8 bases aligning to TRBD1. Germline V CDR1 and CDR2: KGHDR, SFDVKD. This CDR3 is 14 amino acids long. CDR3 bases: TGTGCCACCAGTAAGGGACAGGTCTACAATGGGCAGTTCTTC. This translates into CATSKGQVYNGQFF.

This clonotype has a count of ten or more. The chain couples TRBV6-5 to TRBJ2-7, with D tentatively TRBD2 (6 bases). The CDR3 is made up of 14 amino acids. Trimming left V 9 bases short and J 3 bases short, with 18 bases between. The germline V gene has CDR1 MNHEY and CDR2 SVGAGI. The CDR3 here is CARNSRDLYYEQYF. In DNA, the CDR3 is TGTGCCAGAAATAGCCGGGACTTGTACTACGAGCAGTACTTC.

This clonotype was counted at least ten times. The chain recombines TRBV11-2 with TRBJ2-1; TRBD1 matches at 8 bases. CDR1 and CDR2 (germline): SGHAT, FQNNGV. This CDR3 has 14 residues. After removal of 7 bases from V and 2 bases from J, the junction contained 4 bases not matched to a gene. The chain's CDR3 is CASKQGQAYNEQFF. The CDR3 region has the DNA TGTGCCAGCAAACAGGGACAGGCCTACAATGAGCAGTTCTTC.